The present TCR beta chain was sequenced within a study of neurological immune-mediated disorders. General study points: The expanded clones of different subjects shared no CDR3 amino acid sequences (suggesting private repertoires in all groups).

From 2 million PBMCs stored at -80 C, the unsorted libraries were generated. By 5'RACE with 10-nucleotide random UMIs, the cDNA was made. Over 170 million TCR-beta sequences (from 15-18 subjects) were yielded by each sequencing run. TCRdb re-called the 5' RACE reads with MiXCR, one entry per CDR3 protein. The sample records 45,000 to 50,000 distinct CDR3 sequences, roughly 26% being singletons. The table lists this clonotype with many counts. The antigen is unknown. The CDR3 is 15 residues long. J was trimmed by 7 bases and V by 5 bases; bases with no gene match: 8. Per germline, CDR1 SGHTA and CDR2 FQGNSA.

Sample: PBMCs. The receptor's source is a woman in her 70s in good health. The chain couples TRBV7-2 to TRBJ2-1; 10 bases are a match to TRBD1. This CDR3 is CASSPRDRGLNEQFF. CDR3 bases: TGTGCCAGCAGCCCCCGGGACAGGGGCCTTAATGAGCAGTTCTTC.